The text below deals with one TCR beta chain. The data belong to a study of blood T cell repertoires in COVID-19. About the study: Sites across the United States, Italy and Spain contributed samples from acute and convalescent COVID-19. T cells, B-cell-depleted T cells, or PBMCs supplied cDNA or gDNA.

Trimming took 8 bases from V and 0 from J, leaving 10 bases between them. The CDR3 is made up of 13 amino acids. CDR1 LNHDA and CDR2 SQIVND come from the germline V gene (reference sequence). In the authors' methods: Amplifying reference gene primers gave estimates of nucleated cell counts. Some clones are missing from TCRdb's copy, which holds only in-frame ones; the method was immunoSEQ multiplex PCR. That table furnishes V, J and clone size, whereas the DNA furnished D and trimming. The data contain 140,000 to 150,000 clones, around four fifths of them seen just once; the ten biggest clones take up roughly 2.9%.

Sequencing was done on a sample of peripheral blood. The sequence came from a woman in her forties with active or convalescent COVID-19. V is TRBV19 and J is TRBJ1-1; D is perhaps TRBD1 (5 bases). The CDR3 protein is CASSTAVNTEAFF. CDR3 bases: TGTGCCAGTTCGACAGCTGTGAACACTGAAGCTTTCTTT.